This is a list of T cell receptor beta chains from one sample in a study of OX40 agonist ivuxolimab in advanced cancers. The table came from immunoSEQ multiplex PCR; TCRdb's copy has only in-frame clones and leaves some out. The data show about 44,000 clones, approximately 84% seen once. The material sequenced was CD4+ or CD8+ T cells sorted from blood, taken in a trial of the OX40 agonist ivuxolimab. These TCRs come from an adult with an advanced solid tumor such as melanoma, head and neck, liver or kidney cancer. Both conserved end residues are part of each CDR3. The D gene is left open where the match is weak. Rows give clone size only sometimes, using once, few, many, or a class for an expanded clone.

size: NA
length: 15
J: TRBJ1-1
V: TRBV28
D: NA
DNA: TGTGCCAGCACCCCACCGGGCTCCGAGCACACTGAAGCTTTCTTT
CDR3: CASTPPGSEHTEAFF

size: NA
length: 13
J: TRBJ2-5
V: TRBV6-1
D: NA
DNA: TGTGCCAGCAGTGAGACTGACCAAGAGACCCAGTACTTC
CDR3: CASSETDQETQYF

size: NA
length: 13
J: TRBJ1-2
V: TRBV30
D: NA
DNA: TGTGCCTGTCGAAACAGGGTTAGCTATGGCTACACCTTC
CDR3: CACRNRVSYGYTF

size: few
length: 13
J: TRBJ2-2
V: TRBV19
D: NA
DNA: TGTGCCAGTGCCCGACGAGGCACCGGGGAGCTGTTTTTT
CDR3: CASARRGTGELFF

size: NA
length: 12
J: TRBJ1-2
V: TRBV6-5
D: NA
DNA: TGTGCCAGCAGTTACAATAACTATGGCTACACCTTC
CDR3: CASSYNNYGYTF

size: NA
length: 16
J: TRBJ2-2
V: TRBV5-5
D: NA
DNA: TGTGCCAGCAGCCCAACGCTACGGGACAACACCGGGGAGCTGTTTTTT
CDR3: CASSPTLRDNTGELFF

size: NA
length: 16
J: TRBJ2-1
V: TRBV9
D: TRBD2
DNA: TGTGCCAGCAGCCTAACAAGCGGGGGCTCCTACAATGAGCAGTTCTTC
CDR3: CASSLTSGGSYNEQFF

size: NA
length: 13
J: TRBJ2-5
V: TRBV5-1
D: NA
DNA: TGCGCCAGCAGCTTGCCGCTGAAAGAGACCCAGTACTTC
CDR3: CASSLPLKETQYF

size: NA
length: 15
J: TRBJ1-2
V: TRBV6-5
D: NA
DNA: TGTGCCAGCACCTACCAGCGGGGAGGAAGCTATGGCTACACCTTC
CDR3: CASTYQRGGSYGYTF

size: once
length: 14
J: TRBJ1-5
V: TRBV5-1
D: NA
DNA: TGCGCCAGCAGCCCTACAGGGAACAATCAGCCCCAGCATTTT
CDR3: CASSPTGNNQPQHF

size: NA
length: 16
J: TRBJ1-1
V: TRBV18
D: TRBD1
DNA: TGTGCCAGCTCACCGGAGACAGGGAGAGTTTTTACTGAAGCTTTCTTT
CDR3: CASSPETGRVFTEAFF

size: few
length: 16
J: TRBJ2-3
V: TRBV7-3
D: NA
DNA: TGTGCCAGCGCCCGGACAGCAAGCCCTCAGGGAGATACGCAGTATTTT
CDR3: CASARTASPQGDTQYF

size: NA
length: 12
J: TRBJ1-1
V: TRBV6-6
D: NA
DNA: TGTGCCAGCAGTTACGTGTACACTGAAGCTTTCTTT
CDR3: CASSYVYTEAFF

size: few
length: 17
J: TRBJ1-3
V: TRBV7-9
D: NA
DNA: TGTGCCAGCAGCAAACCGAGGTCTAGGAGCTCTGGAAACACCATATATTTT
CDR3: CASSKPRSRSSGNTIYF

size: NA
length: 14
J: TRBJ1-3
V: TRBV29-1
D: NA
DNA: TGCAGCGTCTCTTTCCAGGGAGCCGGAAACACCATATATTTT
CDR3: CSVSFQGAGNTIYF

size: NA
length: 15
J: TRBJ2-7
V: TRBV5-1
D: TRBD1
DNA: TGCGCCAGCAGCTTGGGACAGGGGTTTGCCTACGAGCAGTACTTC
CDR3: CASSLGQGFAYEQYF

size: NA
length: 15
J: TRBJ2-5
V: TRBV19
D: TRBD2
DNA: TGTGCCAGTAGTATAAGGGGACTAGTTGGAGAGACCCAGTACTTC
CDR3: CASSIRGLVGETQYF

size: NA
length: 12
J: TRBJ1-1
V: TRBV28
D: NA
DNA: TGTGCCAGCAGTCCCCTCACTGTGGCGGCTTTCTTT
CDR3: CASSPLTVAAFF

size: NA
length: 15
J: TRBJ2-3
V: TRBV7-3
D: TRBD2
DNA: TGTGCCAGCAGCTTAGGGACTAGCAATACAGATACGCAGTATTTT
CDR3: CASSLGTSNTDTQYF

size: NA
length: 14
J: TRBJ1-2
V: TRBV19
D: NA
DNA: TGTGCCAGTAGGGCAGACGAAATGAACTATGGCTACACCTTC
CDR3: CASRADEMNYGYTF

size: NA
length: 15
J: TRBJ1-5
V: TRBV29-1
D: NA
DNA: TGCAGCGTTGAATGGAAACACCCACTAGGGTCAGCCCCAGCATTT
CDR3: CSVEWKHPLGSAPAF

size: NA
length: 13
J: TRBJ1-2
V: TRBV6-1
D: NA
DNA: TGTGCCAGCAGTAGGGCTAGCGGCTATGGCTACACCTTC
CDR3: CASSRASGYGYTF

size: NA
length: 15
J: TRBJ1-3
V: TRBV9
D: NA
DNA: TGTGCCAGCAGCGTAGTAGGGGATCGTGGAAACACCATATATTTT
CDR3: CASSVVGDRGNTIYF

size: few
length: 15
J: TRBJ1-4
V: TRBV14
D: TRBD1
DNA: TGTGCCAGCAGCCAACTAGGACAGGGGAATGAAAAACTGTTTTTT
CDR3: CASSQLGQGNEKLFF

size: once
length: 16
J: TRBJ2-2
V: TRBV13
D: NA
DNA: TGTGCCAGCAGCTTAGGAGCGGGTCTTAACACCGGGGAGCTGTTTTTT
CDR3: CASSLGAGLNTGELFF

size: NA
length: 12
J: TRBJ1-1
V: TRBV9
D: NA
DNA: TGTGCCAGCAGCCCACTACTACCCCGAGCTTTCTTT
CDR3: CASSPLLPRAFF

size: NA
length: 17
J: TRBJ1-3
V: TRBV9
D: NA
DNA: TGTGCCAGCAGCGGAGGGGGAGGGGGGCTCTCTGGAAACACCATATATTTT
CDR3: CASSGGGGGLSGNTIYF

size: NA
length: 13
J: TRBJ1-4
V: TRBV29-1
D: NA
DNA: TGCAGCGTTGAAAGGGGGTCTAATGAAAAACTGTTTTTT
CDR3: CSVERGSNEKLFF

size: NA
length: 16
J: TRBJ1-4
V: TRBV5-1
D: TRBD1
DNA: TGCGCCAGCAGCCCGGCCGGACAGGGTAAAAATGAAAAACTGTTTTTT
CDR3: CASSPAGQGKNEKLFF

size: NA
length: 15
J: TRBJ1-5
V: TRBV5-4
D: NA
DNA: TGTGCCAGCATCGCTCGGGGGCAATTCGATCAGCCCCAGCATTTT
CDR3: CASIARGQFDQPQHF

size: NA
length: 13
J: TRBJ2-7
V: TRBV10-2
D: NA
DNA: TGCGCCAGCTCGGGGGACATCACCTACGAGCAGTACTTC
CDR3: CASSGDITYEQYF

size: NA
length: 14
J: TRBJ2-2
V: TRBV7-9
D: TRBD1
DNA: TGTGCCAGCCTCCGACAGGGGACGATCGGGGAGCTGTTTTTT
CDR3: CASLRQGTIGELFF

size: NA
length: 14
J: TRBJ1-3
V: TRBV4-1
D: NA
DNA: TGCGCCAGCAGCCAAGCAGGGCCCGGAAACACCATATATTTT
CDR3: CASSQAGPGNTIYF

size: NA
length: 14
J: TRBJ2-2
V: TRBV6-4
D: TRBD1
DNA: TGTGCCAGCAGAAACAGGGGGTCCACCGGGGAGCTGTTTTTT
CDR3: CASRNRGSTGELFF

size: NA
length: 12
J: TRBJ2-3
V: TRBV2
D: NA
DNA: TGTGCCAGCTTGGGTTGGACAGATACGCAGTATTTT
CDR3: CASLGWTDTQYF

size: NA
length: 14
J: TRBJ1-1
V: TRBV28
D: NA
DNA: TGTGCCAGCAGCCCCGGCTCCTTGAACACTGAAGCTTTCTTT
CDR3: CASSPGSLNTEAFF

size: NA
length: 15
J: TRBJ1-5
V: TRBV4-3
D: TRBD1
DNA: TGCGCCAGCAGCCAAGAGCCCAGGGGGGATCAGCCCCAGCATTTT
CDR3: CASSQEPRGDQPQHF

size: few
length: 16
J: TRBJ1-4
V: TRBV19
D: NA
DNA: TGTGCCAGTACCCGGTCTCACCGCCACGGGAATGAAAAACTGTTTTTT
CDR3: CASTRSHRHGNEKLFF

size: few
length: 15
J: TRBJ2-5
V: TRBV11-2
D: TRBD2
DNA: TGTGCCAGCAGCCGACGACTAGCGGGAGGGGAGACCCAGTACTTC
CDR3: CASSRRLAGGETQYF

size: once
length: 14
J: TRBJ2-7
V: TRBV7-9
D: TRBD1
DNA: TGTGCCAGCAGCTTTTGGGACAGGGCCTACGAGCAGTACTTC
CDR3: CASSFWDRAYEQYF

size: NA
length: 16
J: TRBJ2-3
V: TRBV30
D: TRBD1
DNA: TGTGCCTGGAGTGTACGGACAGGGCGGAACACAGATACGCAGTATTTT
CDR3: CAWSVRTGRNTDTQYF

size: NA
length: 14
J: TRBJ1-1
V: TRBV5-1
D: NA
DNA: TGCGCCAGCAGCTTGGATGCAGGGAACACTGAAGCTTTCTTT
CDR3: CASSLDAGNTEAFF

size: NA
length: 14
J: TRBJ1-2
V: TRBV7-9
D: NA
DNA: TGTGCCAGCAGCTTAAAGGGGTCACCCTATGGCTACACCTTC
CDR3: CASSLKGSPYGYTF

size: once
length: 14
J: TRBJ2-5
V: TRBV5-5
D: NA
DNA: TGTGCCAGCAGCGTCACCCAGGTTACGGGGACCCAGTACTTC
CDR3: CASSVTQVTGTQYF

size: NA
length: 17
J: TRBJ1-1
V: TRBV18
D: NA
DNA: TGTGCCAGCTCACCACCGAAGCTTTCAGGGATGAACACTGAAGCTTTCTTT
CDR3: CASSPPKLSGMNTEAFF

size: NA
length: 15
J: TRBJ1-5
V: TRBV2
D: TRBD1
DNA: TGTGCCAGCTCCCGGGACAGGGGGCTTAATCAGCCCCAGCATTTT
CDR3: CASSRDRGLNQPQHF

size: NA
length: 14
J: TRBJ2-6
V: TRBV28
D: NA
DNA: TGTGCCAGCGGTGGACTCCCTGGGGCCAACGTCCTGACTTTC
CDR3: CASGGLPGANVLTF

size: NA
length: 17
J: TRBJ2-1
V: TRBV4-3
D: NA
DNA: TGCGCCAGCAGCCTTCAACCCGCAGGGAGCTCCTACAATGAGCAGTTCTTC
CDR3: CASSLQPAGSSYNEQFF

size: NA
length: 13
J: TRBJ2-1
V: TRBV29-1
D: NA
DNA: TGCAGCGTTGAAGCCCCGGGCGGACGAGTGCCGTTCTTC
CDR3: CSVEAPGGRVPFF

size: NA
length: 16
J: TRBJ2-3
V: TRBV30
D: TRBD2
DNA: TGTGCCTGGAGTGGGGGGACTAGCGGGAGCACAGATACGCAGTATTTT
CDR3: CAWSGGTSGSTDTQYF

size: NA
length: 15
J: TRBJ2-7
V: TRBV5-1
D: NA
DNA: TGCGCCAGCAGCTTGATCCCTAGTATGTCCTACGAGCAGTACTTC
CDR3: CASSLIPSMSYEQYF

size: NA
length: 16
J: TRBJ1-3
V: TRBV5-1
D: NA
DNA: TGCGCCAGCAGCTTCGGACAGACCATCTCTGGAAACACCATATATTTT
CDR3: CASSFGQTISGNTIYF

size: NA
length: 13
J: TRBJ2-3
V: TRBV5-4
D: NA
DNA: TGTGCCAGCAGCGTGGACGGCTCAGATACGCAGTATTTT
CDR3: CASSVDGSDTQYF

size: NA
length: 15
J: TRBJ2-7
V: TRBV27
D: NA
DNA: TGTGCCAGCAGCCTCCGACCGGGTCTTGGGTACGAGCAGTACTTC
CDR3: CASSLRPGLGYEQYF

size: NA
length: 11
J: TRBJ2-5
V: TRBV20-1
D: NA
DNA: TGCAGTGCTATGGGGCAAGAGACCCAGTACTTC
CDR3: CSAMGQETQYF

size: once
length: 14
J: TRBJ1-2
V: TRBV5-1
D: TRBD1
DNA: TGCGCCAGCAGCTTGGAAGGGGGCAGGAGCGGCTACACCTTC
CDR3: CASSLEGGRSGYTF

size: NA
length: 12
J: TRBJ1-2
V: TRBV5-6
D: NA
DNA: TGTGCCAGCACCAGAAAGGCTGGGGGCTACACCTTC
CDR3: CASTRKAGGYTF

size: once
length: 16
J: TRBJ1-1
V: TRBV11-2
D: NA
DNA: TGTGCCAGCAGCTTAGCCGGGGCTGGGGGGAGCACTGAAGCTTTCTTT
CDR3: CASSLAGAGGSTEAFF

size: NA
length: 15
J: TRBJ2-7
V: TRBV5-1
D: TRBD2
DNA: TGCGCCAGCAGCTCTACCGGGACTAGCGGTTACGAGCAGTACTTC
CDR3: CASSSTGTSGYEQYF